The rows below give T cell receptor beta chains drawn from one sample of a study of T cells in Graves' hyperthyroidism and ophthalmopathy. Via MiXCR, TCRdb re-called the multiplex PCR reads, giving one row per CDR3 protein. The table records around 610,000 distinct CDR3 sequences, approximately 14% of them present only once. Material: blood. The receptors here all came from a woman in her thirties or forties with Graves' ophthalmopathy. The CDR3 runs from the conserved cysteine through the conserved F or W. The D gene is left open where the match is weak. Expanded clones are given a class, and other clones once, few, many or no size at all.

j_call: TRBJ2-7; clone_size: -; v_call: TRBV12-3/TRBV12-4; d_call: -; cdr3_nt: TGTGCCAGCAGTCCCCGGGACTCAGGGTGGGGGTCCTACGAGCAGTACTTC; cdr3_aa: CASSPRDSGWGSYEQYF
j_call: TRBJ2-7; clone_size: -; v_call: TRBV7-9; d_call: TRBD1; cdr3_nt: TGTGCCAGCAGCCCTCGACAGGGGTGGTACGAGCAGTACTTC; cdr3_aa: CASSPRQGWYEQYF
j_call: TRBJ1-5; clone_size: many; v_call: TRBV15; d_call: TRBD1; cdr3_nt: TGTGCCACCAGCAGTGGGGACAGGAATCAGCCCCAGCATTTT; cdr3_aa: CATSSGDRNQPQHF
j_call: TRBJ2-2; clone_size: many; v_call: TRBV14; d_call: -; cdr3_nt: TGTGCCAGCAGCCCCCAACGCCAGAACACCGGGGAGCTGTTTTTT; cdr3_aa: CASSPQRQNTGELFF
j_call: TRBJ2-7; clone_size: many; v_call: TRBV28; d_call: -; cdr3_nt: TGTGCCAGCAGTAACGGTGGGGGAGAGCAGTACTTC; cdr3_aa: CASSNGGGEQYF
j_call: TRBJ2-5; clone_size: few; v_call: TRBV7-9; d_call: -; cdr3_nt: TGTGCCAGCAGCTTATTGGAGAGACGAGAGACCCAGTACTTC; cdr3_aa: CASSLLERRETQYF
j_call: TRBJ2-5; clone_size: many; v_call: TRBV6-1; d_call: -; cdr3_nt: TGTGCCAGCAGCCCCATAGGCCCCGAAAGAGAGACCCAGTACTTC; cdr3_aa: CASSPIGPERETQYF
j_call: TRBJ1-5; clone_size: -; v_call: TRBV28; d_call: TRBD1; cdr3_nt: TGTGCCAGCACCTCAATCCAGGCAGGGGGTGGTAGGCAGCCCCAGCATTTT; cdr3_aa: CASTSIQAGGGRQPQHF
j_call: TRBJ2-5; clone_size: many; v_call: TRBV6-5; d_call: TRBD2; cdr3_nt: TGTGCCAGCAGTCGAGGGACTAGTGGACAAGAGACCCAGTACTTC; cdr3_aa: CASSRGTSGQETQYF
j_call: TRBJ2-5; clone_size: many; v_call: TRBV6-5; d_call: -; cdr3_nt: TGTGCCAGCAGTTTGATTCGGTCGGAGACCCAGTACTTC; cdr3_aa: CASSLIRSETQYF
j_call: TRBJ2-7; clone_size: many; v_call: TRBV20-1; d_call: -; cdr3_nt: TGCAGTGCTAGAGACCCCTCGGGGCGGTACGAGCAGTACTTC; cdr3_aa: CSARDPSGRYEQYF
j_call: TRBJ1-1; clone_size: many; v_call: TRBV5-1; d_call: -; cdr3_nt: TGCGCCAGCAGCCTCAGTGGGTTGAACACTGAAGCTTTCTTT; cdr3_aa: CASSLSGLNTEAFF
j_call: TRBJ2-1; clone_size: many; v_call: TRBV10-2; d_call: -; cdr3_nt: TGCGCCAGCAGGACTCCTCCCTACAATGAGCAGTTCTTC; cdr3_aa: CASRTPPYNEQFF
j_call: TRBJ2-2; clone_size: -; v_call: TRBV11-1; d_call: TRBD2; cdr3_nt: TGTGCCAGCAGCGAAGGGACTAGCGGGAGTTTAACCGGGGAGCTGTTTTTT; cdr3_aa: CASSEGTSGSLTGELFF
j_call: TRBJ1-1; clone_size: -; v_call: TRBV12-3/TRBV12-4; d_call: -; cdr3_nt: TGTGCCAGCAGTTTTTTCCCTGGGGGGGGCACTGAAGCTTTCTTT; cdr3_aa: CASSFFPGGGTEAFF
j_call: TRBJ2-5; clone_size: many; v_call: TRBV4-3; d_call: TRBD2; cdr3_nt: TGCGCCAGCAGCCAAGGGACTAGCGGGAGGTACCAAGAGACCCAGTACTTC; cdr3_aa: CASSQGTSGRYQETQYF
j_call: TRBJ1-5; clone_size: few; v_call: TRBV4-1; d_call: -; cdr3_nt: TGCGCCAGCAGCCAAGAGGCGGCCTCCAATCAGCCCCAGCATTTT; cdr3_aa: CASSQEAASNQPQHF
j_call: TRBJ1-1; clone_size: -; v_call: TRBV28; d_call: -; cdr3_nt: TGTGCCAGCAGTCCTCTTTTTGGGCAGACCGATTATAGGGACACTGAAGCTTTCTTT; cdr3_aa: CASSPLFGQTDYRDTEAFF
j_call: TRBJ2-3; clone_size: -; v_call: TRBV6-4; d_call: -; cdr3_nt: TGTGCCAGCAGTGAGATGGCCTCAGCCTCAGATACGCAGTATTTT; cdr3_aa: CASSEMASASDTQYF
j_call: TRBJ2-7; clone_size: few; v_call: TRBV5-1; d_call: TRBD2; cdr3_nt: TGCGCCAGCAGCTTCAGAGGACTAGCGGGAGCCTACGAGCAGTACTTC; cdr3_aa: CASSFRGLAGAYEQYF
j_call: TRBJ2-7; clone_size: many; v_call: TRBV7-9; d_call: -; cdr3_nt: TGTGCCAGCAGCTCCATCAACGAGCAGTACTTC; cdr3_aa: CASSSINEQYF
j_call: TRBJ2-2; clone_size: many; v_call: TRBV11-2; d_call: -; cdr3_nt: TGTGCCAGCAGCTTAGGGGCGTGGGGGGATTGGAACACCGGGGAGCTGTTTTTT; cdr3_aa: CASSLGAWGDWNTGELFF
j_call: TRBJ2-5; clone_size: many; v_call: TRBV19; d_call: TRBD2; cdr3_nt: TGTGCCAGTAGTATCTTTGTGACTAGCGGGACAGAGACCCAGTACTTC; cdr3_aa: CASSIFVTSGTETQYF
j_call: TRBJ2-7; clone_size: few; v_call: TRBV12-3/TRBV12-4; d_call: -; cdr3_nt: TGTGCCAGCAAGGTTCACCGACCTGGAGGTTGTTTTTGGCAGTACTTC; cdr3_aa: CASKVHRPGGCFWQYF
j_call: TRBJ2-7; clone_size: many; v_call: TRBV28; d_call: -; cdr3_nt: TGTGCTTCCCAGGGAGGCGGGAACTACGAGCAGTACTTC; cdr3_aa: CASQGGGNYEQYF
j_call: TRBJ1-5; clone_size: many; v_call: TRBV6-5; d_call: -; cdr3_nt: TGTGCCAGCAGTTACTCCGGGGTTCAGCAGCCCCAGCATTTT; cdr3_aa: CASSYSGVQQPQHF
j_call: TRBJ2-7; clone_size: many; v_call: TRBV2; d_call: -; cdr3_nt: TGTGCCTCCCAGGGCAGGGGCTCCTACGAGCAGTACTTC; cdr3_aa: CASQGRGSYEQYF
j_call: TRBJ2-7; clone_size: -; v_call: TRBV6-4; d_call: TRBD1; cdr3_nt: TGTGCCAGCAGTCTCGGGACAGGTATGAGCGAGCAGTACTTC; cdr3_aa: CASSLGTGMSEQYF
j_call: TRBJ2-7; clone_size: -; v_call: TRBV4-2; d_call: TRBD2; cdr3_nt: TGTGCCAGCAGCCAAGATACGGGAGGGAGCTCCTACGAGCAGTACTTC; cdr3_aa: CASSQDTGGSSYEQYF
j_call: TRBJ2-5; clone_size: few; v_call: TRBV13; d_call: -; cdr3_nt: TGTGCCAGCAGCTTAAACCTAGGTCAAGAGACCCAGTACTTC; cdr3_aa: CASSLNLGQETQYF
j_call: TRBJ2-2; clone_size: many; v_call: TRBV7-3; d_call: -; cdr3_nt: TGTGCCAGCAGCCCTACAAGCACCGGGGAGCTGTTTTTT; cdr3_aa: CASSPTSTGELFF
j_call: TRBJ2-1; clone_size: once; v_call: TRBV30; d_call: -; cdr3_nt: TGTGCCGCCGAGAAAGAGACGGACCCCCTTTTC; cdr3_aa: CAAEKETDPLF
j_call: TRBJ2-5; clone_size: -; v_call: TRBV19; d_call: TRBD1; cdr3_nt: TGTGCCAGTAAGGGACAGGGTGGGGAGACCCAGTACTTC; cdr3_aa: CASKGQGGETQYF
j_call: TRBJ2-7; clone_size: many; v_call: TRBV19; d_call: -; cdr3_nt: TGTGCCAGTAGTATAGTTCCATCTTACGAGCAGTACTTC; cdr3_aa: CASSIVPSYEQYF
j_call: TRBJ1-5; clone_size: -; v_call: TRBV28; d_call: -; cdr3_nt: TGTGCCAGCACTCTAGGCGGCACGAACAATCAGCCCCAGCATTTT; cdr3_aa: CASTLGGTNNQPQHF
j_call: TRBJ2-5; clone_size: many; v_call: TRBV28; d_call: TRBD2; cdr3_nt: TGTGCCAGCAGTAGACTAGCGGGAGAGACCCAGTACTTC; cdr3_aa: CASSRLAGETQYF